Shown below are 5 T cell receptor beta chains from a single sample sequenced in a study of Graves' ophthalmopathy and Graves' hyperthyroidism. TCR beta CDR3 regions were amplified from RNA transcripts. First-round RT-PCR relied on HTBI primers, and a second-round multiplex PCR came next. TCRdb ran MiXCR on the multiplex PCR reads and lists one entry per CDR3 protein. The table records hundreds of thousands of distinct CDR3 sequences, 20% to 25% of them present only once. The sample was peripheral blood. The receptors come from a young woman with stable Graves' hyperthyroidism. Some clones in this sample may be carry-over from other donors' samples.

This rearrangement joins TRBV11-2 to TRBJ2-5; 11 nucleotides match TRBD2. CDR1 SGHAT and CDR2 FQNNGV come from the germline V gene. The CDR3 contains 20 residues. The ends lost 2 bases at V and 5 bases at J; junction bases unmatched: 19. CDR3 in DNA: TGTGCCAGCAGCTTATTCTCCCTAGCTAGCGGGAGGACTGTTAAGGAGACCCAGTACTTC. Residues: CASSLFSLASGRTVKETQYF.

This clonotype has at least ten counts. J is TRBJ1-1 and V is TRBV5-5; D gene uncertain. This CDR3 has 16 amino acids. CDR1 is SGHKS, CDR2 YYEKEE, per germline (reference sequence). Trimming removed 1 base at V and 1 base at J, with 14 bases between. The CDR3: CASSLQQIAKNTEAFF. CDR3 nucleotides: TGTGCCAGCAGCTTGCAACAGATTGCAAAGAACACTGAAGCTTTCTTT.

The gene calls are TRBV12-3 or TRBV12-4 and TRBJ1-1, with TRBD1 as a possible D gene (6 bases). V gave up 5 bases and J gave up 3 bases, with 19 bases separating them. The CDR3 contains 16 residues. CDR3 bases: TGTGCCAGCAGTCCCGGGACATTTAGTAGGTACACTGAAGCTTTCTTT. This translates into CASSPGTFSRYTEAFF.

The chain's CDR3 is CASSLGMRVGIGNTGELFF. The CDR3 DNA follows: TGTGCCAGCAGCTTAGGAATGAGAGTTGGGATTGGGAACACCGGGGAGCTGTTTTTT. The chain has TRBV11-1 and TRBJ2-2; no definite D call. The CDR3 is 19 residues long. Germline CDR1 is SGHAT and CDR2 is FQDESV (reference sequence). Trimming pared 1 base from V and 1 base from J, leaving 19 bases between.

This clonotype has ten or more counts. J is TRBJ1-6 and V is TRBV2; D is possibly TRBD1 (5 bases). The CDR3 contains 14 residues. Trimming removed 6 bases at V and 7 bases at J, with 13 bases between. Per germline, CDR1 SNHLY and CDR2 FYNNEI. For the CDR3, the DNA is TGTGCCAGCAGGGCGGGGGTTATCAATTCACCCCTCCACTTT. This sequence encodes CASRAGVINSPLHF.